The table lists the clone carrying this T cell receptor beta chain with many counts. The sample belongs to a study of blood T cells in healthy people across ages. Next came a second PCR, run for about 7 to 12 cycles, which used a sample-barcoded 5' primer along with a J-beta primer mix. TCRdb re-called the 5' RACE reads through MiXCR, storing one row per CDR3 protein. The sample holds around 870,000 distinct CDR3 sequences, 29% seen once. The CDR3 totals 15 residues. Trimming cost V 8 bases and J 6 bases, with 22 bases left between them. The germline gives CDR1 SEHNR, CDR2 FQNEAQ (reference sequence).

The chain is built from TRBV7-9 and TRBJ2-5, with D tentatively TRBD1 or TRBD2 (5 bases each). The origin of this receptor is a woman of 80 years or more in good health. Sample: blood. CDR3: CASGGGHTHGQTQYF. The DNA for the CDR3 is TGTGCCAGCGGGGGTGGACATACACACGGGCAGACCCAGTACTTC.